The present T cell receptor beta chain was sequenced within a study of T cell responses to AZD1222 COVID-19 vaccine (dated by TCRdb to about 2021). Background for the entire study: AZD1222 recipients whose second dose came at about 4 weeks and those whose second dose came at about 12 weeks were combined into one group, since spike-specific TCR depth and breadth did not differ between the two schedules. Trial participants were enrolled by age into 18-55, 56-69 and 70-plus year subgroups, with 148, 28 and 57 TCR-sequenced participants respectively. TCR sequencing was performed for 230 to 250 trial participants, of whom about 200 were given two doses of AZD1222 and 26 were given two doses of MenACWY control vaccine. The study at large found these results: Participants were mostly white British, with more females than males. The authors suggested clonal diversity may have been underestimated. After two AZD1222 doses, spike-specific TCR breadth and depth were significantly higher than at day 0 and than in MenACWY recipients. Conclusions about previously exposed vaccinees are limited, since just a handful of AZD1222 recipients were seropositive for SARS-CoV-2 at baseline. The whole spike protein was spanned by vaccine-associated CD4 TCRs, and dominant responses were seen in regions 160-218 and 743-854. Epitopes outside the regions mutated in the B.1.351 and B.1.1.7 variants were reportedly recognized by nearly half of the unique spike-specific TCRs. Because no day 14 peak-response samples were available, repertoires were characterized only after the peak T cell response. The 56-69-year group was small, and its depth increase did not reach significance, likely because of low power.

The CDR3 regions of human TCRbeta chains were analyzed by immunosequencing. For the original study's pipeline: TCRs in the repertoires were matched against a reference library of SARS-CoV-2-specific TCRs that had been generated with the MIRA antigen-specificity platform. Breadth meant the fraction of unique TCRs that were SARS-CoV-2-associated, whereas depth meant the fraction of total T cells that were SARS-CoV-2-associated. Each spike-specific TCR was assigned to its reactive spike region and to a CD4 or CD8 class using the MIRA data. Log10-transformed breadth and depth values were compared by one-way ANOVA with Sidak's multiple comparisons tests. This is the immuneACCESS table as TCRdb keeps it, with only in-frame sequences that have V and J called. A part of the clones is gone; compared with another copy, unresolved V genes explain less than half, and the rest is unexplained. V and J calls and clone size are as listed in that table; D and trimming were resolved from the DNA. For this sample the table gives over 100,000 clones, of which 89% were detected only once. About 6% of the sample is held by the ten biggest clonotypes.

The sample's time point, from its label and the paper: baseline before first vaccination. Vaccinee samples came from UK trials COV001 and COV002, including a single-blind randomized controlled phase 2/3 trial of AZD1222 (ChAdOx1 nCoV-19) in healthy adults. For TCRbeta chain sequencing, PBMC samples were collected from trial participants at day 0 and at day 28 after the second dose. Remarks on this clone: Which antigen it targets is not known. No much larger clone exists at a distance of one base, and base qualities are not known.

The TCR comes from an adult in good health. The sample was peripheral blood, taken on day 0 of AZD1222 vaccination.

The nucleotide sequence is given as TGTGCCATCAGTGAGTCGACGGGACAGGGCCCAGGTGAGACTGAAGCTTTCTTT. This sequence encodes CAISESTGQGPGETEAFF. The rearranged chain carries TRBV10-3 and TRBJ1-1; TRBD1 lines up with 9 middle nucleotides. The CDR3 measures 18 amino acids from cysteine to phenylalanine. Here the CDR3 DNA is all that survives: 54 bases in frame from base 1. After removal of 0 bases from V and 5 bases from J, the junction retains 13 bases not matched to a gene. CDR1 and CDR2 (ENHRY, SYGVKD) derive from the germline V gene.